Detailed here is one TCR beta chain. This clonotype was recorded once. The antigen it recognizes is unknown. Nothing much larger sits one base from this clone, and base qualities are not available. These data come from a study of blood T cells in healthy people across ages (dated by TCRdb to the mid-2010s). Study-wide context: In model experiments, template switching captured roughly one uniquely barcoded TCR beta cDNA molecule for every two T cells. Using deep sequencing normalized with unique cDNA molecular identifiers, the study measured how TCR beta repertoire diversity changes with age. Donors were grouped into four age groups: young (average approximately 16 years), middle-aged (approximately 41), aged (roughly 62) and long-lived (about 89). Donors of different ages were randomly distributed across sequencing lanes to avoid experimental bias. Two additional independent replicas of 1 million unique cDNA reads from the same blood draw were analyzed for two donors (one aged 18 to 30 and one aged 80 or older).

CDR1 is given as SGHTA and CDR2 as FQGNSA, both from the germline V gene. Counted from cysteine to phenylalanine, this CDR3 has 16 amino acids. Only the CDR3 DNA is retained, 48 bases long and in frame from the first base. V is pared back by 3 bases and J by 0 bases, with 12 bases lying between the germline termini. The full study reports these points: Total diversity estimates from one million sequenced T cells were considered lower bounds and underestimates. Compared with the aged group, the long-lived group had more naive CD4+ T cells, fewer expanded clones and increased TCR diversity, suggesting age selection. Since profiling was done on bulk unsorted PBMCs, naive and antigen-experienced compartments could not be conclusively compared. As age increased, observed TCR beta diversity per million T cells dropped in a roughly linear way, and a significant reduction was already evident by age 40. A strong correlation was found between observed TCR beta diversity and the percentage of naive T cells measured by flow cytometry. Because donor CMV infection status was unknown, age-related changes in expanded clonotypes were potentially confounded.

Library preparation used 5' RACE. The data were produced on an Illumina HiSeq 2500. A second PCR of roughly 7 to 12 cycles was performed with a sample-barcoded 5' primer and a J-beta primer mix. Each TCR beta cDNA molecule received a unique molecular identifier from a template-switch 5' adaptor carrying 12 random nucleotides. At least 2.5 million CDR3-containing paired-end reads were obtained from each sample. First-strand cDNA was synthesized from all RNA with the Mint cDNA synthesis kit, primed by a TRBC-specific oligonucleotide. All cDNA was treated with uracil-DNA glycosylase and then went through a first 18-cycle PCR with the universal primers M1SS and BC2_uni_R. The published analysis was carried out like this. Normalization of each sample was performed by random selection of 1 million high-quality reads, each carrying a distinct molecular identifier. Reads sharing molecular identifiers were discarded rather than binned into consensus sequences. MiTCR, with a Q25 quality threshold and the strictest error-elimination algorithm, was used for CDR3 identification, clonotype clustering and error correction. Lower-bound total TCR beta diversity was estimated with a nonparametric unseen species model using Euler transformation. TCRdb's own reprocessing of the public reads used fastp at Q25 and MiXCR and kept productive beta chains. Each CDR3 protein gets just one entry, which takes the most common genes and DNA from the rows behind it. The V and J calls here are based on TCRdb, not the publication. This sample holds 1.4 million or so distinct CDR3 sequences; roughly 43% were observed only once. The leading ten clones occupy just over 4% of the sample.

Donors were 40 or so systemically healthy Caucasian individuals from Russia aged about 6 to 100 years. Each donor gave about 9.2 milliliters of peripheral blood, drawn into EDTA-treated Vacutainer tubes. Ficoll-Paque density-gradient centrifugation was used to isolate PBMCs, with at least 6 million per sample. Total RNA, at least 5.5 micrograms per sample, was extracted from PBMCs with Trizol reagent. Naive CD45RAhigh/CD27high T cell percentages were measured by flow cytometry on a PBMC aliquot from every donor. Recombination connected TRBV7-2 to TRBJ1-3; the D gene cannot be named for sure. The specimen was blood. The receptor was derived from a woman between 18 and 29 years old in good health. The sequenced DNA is TGTGCCAGCAGCTTGGGATCATCCCGCTCTGGAAACACCATATATTTT. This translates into CASSLGSSRSGNTIYF.